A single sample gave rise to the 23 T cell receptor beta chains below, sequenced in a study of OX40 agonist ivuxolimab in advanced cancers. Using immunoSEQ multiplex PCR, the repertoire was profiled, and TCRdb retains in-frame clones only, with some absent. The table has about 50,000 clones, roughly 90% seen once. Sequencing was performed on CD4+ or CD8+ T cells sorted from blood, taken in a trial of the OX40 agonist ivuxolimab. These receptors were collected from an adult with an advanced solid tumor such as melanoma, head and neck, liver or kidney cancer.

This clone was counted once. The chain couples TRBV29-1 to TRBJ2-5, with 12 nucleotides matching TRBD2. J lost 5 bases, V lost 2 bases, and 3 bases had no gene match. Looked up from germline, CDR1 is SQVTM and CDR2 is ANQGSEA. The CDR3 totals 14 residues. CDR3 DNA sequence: TGCAGCGTTGAACTAGCGGGAGGGCCGGAGACCCAGTACTTC. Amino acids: CSVELAGGPETQYF.

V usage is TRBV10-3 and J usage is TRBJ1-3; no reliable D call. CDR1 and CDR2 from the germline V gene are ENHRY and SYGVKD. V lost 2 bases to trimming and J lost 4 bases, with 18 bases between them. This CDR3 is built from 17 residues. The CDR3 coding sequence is TGTGCCATCAGTGAGGTCTCAAGTCGGAACTTCGGAAACACCATATATTTT. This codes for CAISEVSSRNFGNTIYF.

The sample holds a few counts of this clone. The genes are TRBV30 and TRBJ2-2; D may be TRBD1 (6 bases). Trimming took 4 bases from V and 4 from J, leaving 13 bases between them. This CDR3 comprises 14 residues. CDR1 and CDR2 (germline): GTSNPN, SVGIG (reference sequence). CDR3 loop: CAWKQGHLTGELFF. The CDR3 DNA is TGTGCCTGGAAACAGGGCCATCTCACCGGGGAGCTGTTTTTT.

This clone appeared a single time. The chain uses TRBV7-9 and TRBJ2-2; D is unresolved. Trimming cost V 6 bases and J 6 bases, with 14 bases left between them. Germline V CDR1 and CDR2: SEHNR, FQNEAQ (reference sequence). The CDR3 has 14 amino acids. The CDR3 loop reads CASSSPRRPGELFF. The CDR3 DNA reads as TGTGCCAGCAGTTCACCCCGACGGCCCGGGGAGCTGTTTTTT.

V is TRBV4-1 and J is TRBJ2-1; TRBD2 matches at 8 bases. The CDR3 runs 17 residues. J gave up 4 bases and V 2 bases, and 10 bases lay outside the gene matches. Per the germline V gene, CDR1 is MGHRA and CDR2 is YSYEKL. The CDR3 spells CASSQQAGGPPYNEQFF. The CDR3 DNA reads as TGCGCCAGCAGCCAACAGGCGGGGGGTCCCCCGTACAATGAGCAGTTCTTC.

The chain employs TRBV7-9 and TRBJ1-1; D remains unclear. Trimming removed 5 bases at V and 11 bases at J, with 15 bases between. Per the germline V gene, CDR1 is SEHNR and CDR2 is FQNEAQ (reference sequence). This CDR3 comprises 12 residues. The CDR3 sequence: CASSPNFPRAFF. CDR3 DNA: TGTGCCAGCAGCCCCAATTTCCCCAGGGCTTTCTTT.

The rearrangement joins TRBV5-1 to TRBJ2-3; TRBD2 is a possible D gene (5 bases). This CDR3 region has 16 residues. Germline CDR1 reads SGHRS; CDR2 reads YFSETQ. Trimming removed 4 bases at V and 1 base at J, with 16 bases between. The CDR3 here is CASSLTVGSRTDTQYF. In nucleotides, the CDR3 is TGCGCCAGCAGCCTCACCGTGGGGAGCCGCACAGATACGCAGTATTTT.

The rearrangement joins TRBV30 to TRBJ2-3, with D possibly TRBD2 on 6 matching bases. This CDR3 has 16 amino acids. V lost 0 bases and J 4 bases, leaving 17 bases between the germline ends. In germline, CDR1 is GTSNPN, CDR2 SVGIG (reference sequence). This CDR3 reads CAWSVPGAEWADTQYF. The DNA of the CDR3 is TGTGCCTGGAGTGTACCGGGAGCGGAGTGGGCAGATACGCAGTATTTT.

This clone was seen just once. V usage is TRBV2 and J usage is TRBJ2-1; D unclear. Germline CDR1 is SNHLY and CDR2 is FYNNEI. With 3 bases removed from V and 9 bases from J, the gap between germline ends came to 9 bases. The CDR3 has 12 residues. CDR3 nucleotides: TGTGCCAGCAGTGAGGGTGGTGTTGAGCAGTTCTTC. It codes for CASSEGGVEQFF.

This chain's CDR3 is CASSVLEVTYEQYF. The CDR3 coding sequence is TGCGCCAGCAGTGTACTGGAGGTAACCTACGAGCAGTACTTC. The rearrangement links TRBV10-2 to TRBJ2-7; TRBD2 might be the D (5 bases). V lost 4 bases and J 2 bases, leaving 12 bases between the germline ends. Germline V gene sequence: CDR1 WSHSY, CDR2 SAAADI. The CDR3 spans 14 residues.

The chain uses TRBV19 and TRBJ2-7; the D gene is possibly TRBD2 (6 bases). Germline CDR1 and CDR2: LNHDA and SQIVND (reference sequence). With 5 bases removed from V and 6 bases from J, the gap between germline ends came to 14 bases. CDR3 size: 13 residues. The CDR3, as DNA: TGTGCCAGTAGTGCAGTGGAGGGGACCGAGCAGTACTTC. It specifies CASSAVEGTEQYF.

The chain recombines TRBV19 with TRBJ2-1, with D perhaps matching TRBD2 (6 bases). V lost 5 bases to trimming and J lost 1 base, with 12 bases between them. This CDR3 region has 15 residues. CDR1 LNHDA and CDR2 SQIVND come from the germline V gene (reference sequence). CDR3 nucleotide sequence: TGTGCCAGTAGTGGTTTGGGGGGATCCTACAATGAGCAGTTCTTC. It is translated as CASSGLGGSYNEQFF.

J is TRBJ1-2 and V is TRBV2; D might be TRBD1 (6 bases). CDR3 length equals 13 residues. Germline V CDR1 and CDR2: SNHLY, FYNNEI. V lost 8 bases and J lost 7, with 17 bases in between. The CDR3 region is CASLVGGAGGYTF. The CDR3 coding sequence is TGTGCCAGCCTGGTCGGGGGGGCTGGTGGCTACACCTTC.

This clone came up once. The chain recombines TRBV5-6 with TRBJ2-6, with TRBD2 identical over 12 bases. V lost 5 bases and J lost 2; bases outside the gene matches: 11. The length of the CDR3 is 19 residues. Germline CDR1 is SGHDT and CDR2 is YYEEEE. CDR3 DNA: TGTGCCAGCAGGCTTGAAAGGACTAGCGGGATAACTGGGGCCAACGTCCTGACTTTC. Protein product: CASRLERTSGITGANVLTF.

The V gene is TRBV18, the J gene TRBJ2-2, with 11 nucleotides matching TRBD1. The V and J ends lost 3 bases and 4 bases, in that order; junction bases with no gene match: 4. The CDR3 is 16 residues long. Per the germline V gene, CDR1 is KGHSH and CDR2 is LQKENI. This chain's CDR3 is CASSPVGTGGTGELFF. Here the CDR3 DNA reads TGTGCCAGCTCACCGGTTGGGACAGGGGGCACCGGGGAGCTGTTTTTT.

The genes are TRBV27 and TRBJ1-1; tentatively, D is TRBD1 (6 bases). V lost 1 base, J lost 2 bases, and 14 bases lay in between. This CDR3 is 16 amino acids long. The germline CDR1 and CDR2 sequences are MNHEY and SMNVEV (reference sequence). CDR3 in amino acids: CASSLYLGARNTEAFF. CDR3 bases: TGTGCCAGCAGTTTATATCTGGGGGCACGAAACACTGAAGCTTTCTTT.

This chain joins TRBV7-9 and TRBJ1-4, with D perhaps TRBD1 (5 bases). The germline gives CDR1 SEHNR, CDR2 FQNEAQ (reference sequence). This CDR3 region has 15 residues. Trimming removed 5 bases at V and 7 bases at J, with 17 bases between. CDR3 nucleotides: TGTGCCAGCAGCCCCGCCGGGGGAGGCGGTGAAAAACTGTTTTTT. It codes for CASSPAGGGGEKLFF.

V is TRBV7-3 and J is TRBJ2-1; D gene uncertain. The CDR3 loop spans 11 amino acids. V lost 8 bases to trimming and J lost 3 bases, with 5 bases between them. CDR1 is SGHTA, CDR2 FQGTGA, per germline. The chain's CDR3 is CASALYNEQFF. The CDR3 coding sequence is TGTGCCAGCGCCCTCTACAATGAGCAGTTCTTC.

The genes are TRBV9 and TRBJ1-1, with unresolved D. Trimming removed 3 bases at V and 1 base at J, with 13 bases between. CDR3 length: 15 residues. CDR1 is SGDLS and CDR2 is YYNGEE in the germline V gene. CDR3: CASSERPGKNTEAFF. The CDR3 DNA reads TGTGCCAGCAGCGAGAGGCCGGGGAAGAACACTGAAGCTTTCTTT.

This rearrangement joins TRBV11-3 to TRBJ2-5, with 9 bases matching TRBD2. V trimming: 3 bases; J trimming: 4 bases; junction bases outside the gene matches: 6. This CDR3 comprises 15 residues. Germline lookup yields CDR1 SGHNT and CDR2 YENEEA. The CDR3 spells CASSLREGPLETQYF. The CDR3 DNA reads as TGTGCCAGCAGCTTGCGGGAGGGCCCACTAGAGACCCAGTACTTC. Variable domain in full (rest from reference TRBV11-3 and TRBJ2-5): EAGVVQSPRYKIIEKKQPVAFWCNPISGHNTLYWYLQNLGQGPELLIRYENEEAVDDSQLPKDRFSAERLKGVDSTLKIQPAELGDSAVYLCASSLREGPLETQYFGPGTRLLVL.

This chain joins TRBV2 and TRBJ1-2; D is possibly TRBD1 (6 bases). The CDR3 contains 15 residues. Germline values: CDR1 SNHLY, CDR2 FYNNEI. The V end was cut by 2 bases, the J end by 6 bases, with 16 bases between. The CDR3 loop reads CASSERTVTTHGYTF. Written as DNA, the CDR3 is TGTGCCAGCAGTGAAAGGACAGTAACTACCCATGGCTACACCTTC.

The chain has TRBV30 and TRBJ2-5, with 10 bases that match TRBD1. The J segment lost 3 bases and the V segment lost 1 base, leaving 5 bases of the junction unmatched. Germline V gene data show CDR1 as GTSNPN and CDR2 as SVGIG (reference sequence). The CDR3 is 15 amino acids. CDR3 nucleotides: TGTGCCTGGAGTGGAGGGACAGGGGCCAAAGAGACCCAGTACTTC. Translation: CAWSGGTGAKETQYF.

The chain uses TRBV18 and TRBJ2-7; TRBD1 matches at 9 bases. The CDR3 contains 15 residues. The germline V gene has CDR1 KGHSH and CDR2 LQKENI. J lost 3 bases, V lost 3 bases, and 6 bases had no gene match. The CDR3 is CASSPGTGSYYEQYF. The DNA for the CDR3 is TGTGCCAGCTCACCGGGGACAGGGAGTTACTACGAGCAGTACTTC.